This entry describes one TCR beta chain. There are 16 residues in the CDR3. Germline V gene data show CDR1 as LNHDA and CDR2 as SQIVND (reference sequence). Trimming removed 4 bases from V and 0 bases from J, with 13 bases in between. This sample is part of a study of blood T cell repertoires in COVID-19. On the study more broadly: COVID-19 samples, acute and convalescent, were from the United States, Italy and Spain.

Produced via immunoSEQ multiplex PCR; TCRdb's table is partial and in-frame only. The profile shows some 240,000 clones, around 80% of them singletons. The chain has TRBV19 and TRBJ1-3; D unclear. The sample was peripheral blood. The receptor was isolated from a woman aged 40 to 49 who had recovered from COVID-19. The CDR3 sequence is CASSKRAGNSGNTIYF. The CDR3 bases are TGTGCCAGTAGTAAACGCGCGGGAAACTCTGGAAACACCATATATTTT. Combining the CDR3 with reference TRBV19 and TRBJ1-3 gives the whole variable domain DGGITQSPKYLFRKEGQNVTLSCEQNLNHDAMYWYRQDPGQGLRLIYYSQIVNDFQKGDIAEGYSVSREKKESFPLTVTSAQKNPTAFYLCASSKRAGNSGNTIYFGEGSWLTVV.